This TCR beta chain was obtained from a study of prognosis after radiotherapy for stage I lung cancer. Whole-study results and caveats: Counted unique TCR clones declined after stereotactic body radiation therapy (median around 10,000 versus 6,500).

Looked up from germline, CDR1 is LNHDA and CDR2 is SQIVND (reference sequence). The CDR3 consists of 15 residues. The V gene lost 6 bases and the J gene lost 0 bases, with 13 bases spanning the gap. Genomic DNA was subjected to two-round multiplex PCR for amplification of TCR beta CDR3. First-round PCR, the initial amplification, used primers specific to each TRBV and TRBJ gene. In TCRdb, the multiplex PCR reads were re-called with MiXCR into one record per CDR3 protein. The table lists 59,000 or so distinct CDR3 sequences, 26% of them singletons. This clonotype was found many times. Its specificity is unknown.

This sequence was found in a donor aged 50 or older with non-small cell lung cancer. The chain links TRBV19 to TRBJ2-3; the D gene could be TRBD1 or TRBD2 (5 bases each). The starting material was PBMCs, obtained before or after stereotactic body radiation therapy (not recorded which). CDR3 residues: CASRSRGGSTDTQYF. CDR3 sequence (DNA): TGTGCCAGTAGATCCCGGGGCGGGAGCACAGATACGCAGTATTTT.